These 13 T cell receptor beta chains share one sample of origin, sequenced in a study of T cell responses to AZD1222 COVID-19 vaccine. Generated by immunoSEQ multiplex PCR, the TCRdb table keeps only in-frame clones and is missing some. The sample lists under 80,000 clones; roughly 84% were seen once. Sequenced material: peripheral blood, taken on day 0 of AZD1222 vaccination. The source is an adult in good health.

The chain has TRBV6-5 and TRBJ1-4; the D gene is possibly TRBD1 (5 bases). The CDR3 loop spans 14 amino acids. Germline V gene data show CDR1 as MNHEY and CDR2 as SVGAGI. Trimming left V 8 bases short and J 3 bases short, with 13 bases between. CDR3 bases: TGTGCCAGCGGAGGGGCATCAGCTAATGAAAAACTGTTTTTT. As protein: CASGGASANEKLFF.

The chain couples TRBV18 to TRBJ1-5, with 7 bases aligning to TRBD1. The V and J ends lost 3 bases and 4 bases, in that order; junction bases with no gene match: 9. CDR3 length: 16 amino acids. The germline V gene encodes CDR1 KGHSH and CDR2 LQKENI. The CDR3, as DNA: TGTGCCAGCTCACCGCCCTCACAGGGGATGAATCAGCCCCAGCATTTT. The encoded protein is CASSPPSQGMNQPQHF.

The rearrangement joins TRBV6-5 to TRBJ1-3; no reliable D call. Between the trimmed V and J ends, which lost 4 bases and 2 bases, there was a span of 9 bases. The germline V gene encodes CDR1 MNHEY and CDR2 SVGAGI. The CDR3 is 14 amino acids. The CDR3 nucleotides read TGTGCCAGCAGTTCTGGGGTCCCTGGAAACACCATATATTTT. Its translation is CASSSGVPGNTIYF.

This CDR3 is CASNRGAMDNQPQHF. DNA of the CDR3: TGTGCCAGTAACAGGGGCGCCATGGACAATCAGCCCCAGCATTTT. This chain links TRBV7-2 with TRBJ1-5; 7 bases align to TRBD1. The CDR3 extends over 15 amino acids. CDR1 and CDR2 (germline): SGHTA, FQGNSA. With 9 bases clipped from V and 3 bases from J, the junction kept 11 bases outside the gene matches.

This chain joins TRBV18 and TRBJ1-1; 7 nucleotides align to TRBD1. The junction had 10 bases not matched to a gene; V was cut back by 3 bases and J by 6 bases. Germline CDR1 is KGHSH and CDR2 is LQKENI. This CDR3 spans 15 amino acids. CDR3: CASSPSQGGSSEAFF. The DNA for the CDR3 is TGTGCCAGCTCACCGTCCCAGGGGGGTAGCTCTGAAGCTTTCTTT.

V usage is TRBV28 and J usage is TRBJ1-2; D remains ambiguous. Looked up from germline, CDR1 is MDHEN and CDR2 is SYDVKM. V gave up 3 bases and J gave up 8 bases, with 22 bases separating them. The CDR3 is made up of 16 amino acids. In nucleotides, the CDR3 is TGTGCCAGCAGTTTGGGTGACATTCGGGGATCGCAAGGCTACACCTTC. Its protein is CASSLGDIRGSQGYTF.

The chain recombines TRBV28 with TRBJ1-4, with no clear D. CDR3 size: 15 residues. The V and J ends lost 6 bases and 0 bases respectively, with 11 bases between them. CDR1 MDHEN and CDR2 SYDVKM come from the germline V gene. The CDR3 nucleotides read TGTGCCAGCAGGTTAAGGTGGGCAACTAATGAAAAACTGTTTTTT. This translates into CASRLRWATNEKLFF.

The gene calls are TRBV2 and TRBJ1-1; TRBD1 might be the D (5 bases). V lost 9 bases and J 0 bases, leaving 14 bases between the germline ends. Germline V lookup: CDR1 SNHLY, CDR2 FYNNEI. This CDR3 comprises 14 residues. This CDR3 reads CARRGPNLNTEAFF. CDR3 coding DNA: TGTGCCAGGAGGGGCCCAAACTTGAACACTGAAGCTTTCTTT.

The chain couples TRBV6-6 to TRBJ1-2; D is unresolved. Deletions cut 3 bases from V and 8 bases from J, with 16 bases between. Germline CDR1 is MNHNY and CDR2 is SVGAGI (reference sequence). This CDR3 has 14 amino acids. This chain's CDR3 is CASSYRKDPMGYTF. The CDR3 nucleotides are TGTGCCAGCAGTTATCGTAAGGACCCTATGGGCTACACCTTC.

The gene calls are TRBV19 and TRBJ1-1; tentatively, D is TRBD1 (6 bases). The CDR3 is 14 amino acids. V was trimmed by 6 bases and J by 3 bases, leaving 14 bases between them. Germline V lookup: CDR1 LNHDA, CDR2 SQIVND (reference sequence). The DNA of the CDR3 is TGTGCCAGTAGACCGGGACAAGGGTACACTGAAGCTTTCTTT. As protein: CASRPGQGYTEAFF.

CDR3 sequence (DNA): TGTGCCACCAGCAGAGGTGATAGCGGGAGAAATGAGCAGTTCTTC. This gives the protein CATSRGDSGRNEQFF. The chain joins TRBV15 to TRBJ2-1, with TRBD2 identical over 9 bases. Germline V gene data show CDR1 as LNHNV and CDR2 as YYDKDF (reference sequence). This CDR3 region has 15 residues. Trimming at V came to 1 base and at J to 7 bases, leaving 5 bases not matched to a gene.

For the CDR3, the DNA is TGTGCCAGCAGAAAGGGGGGCGGACACACAGATACGCAGTATTTT. It specifies CASRKGGGHTDTQYF. The rearrangement joins TRBV9 to TRBJ2-3; perhaps D is TRBD1 or TRBD2 (6 bases each). Germline V lookup: CDR1 SGDLS, CDR2 YYNGEE. CDR3 length: 15 residues. V lost 5 bases and J lost 2, with 15 bases in between.

This chain links TRBV28 with TRBJ1-1, with D perhaps matching TRBD1 (5 bases). This CDR3 comprises 15 residues. V lost 4 bases and J 0 bases, leaving 12 bases between the germline ends. CDR1 MDHEN and CDR2 SYDVKM come from the germline V gene. DNA of the CDR3: TGTGCCAGCAGTTCGCAGGGTCAAATGAACACTGAAGCTTTCTTT. Residues: CASSSQGQMNTEAFF.